This T cell receptor beta chain came from a study of cytomegalovirus exposure and HLA in healthy donors. PCR amplification relied on 60 Vbeta primers (plus 13 Jbeta primers). TCRdb's table, derived via immunoSEQ multiplex PCR, lists solely in-frame clones and lacks some. Among around 130,000 clones listed, around 72% were seen once. The germline gives CDR1 ENHRY, CDR2 SYGVKD. The V end lost 3 bases, the J end lost 7 bases, and 10 bases lay between the germline ends. The CDR3 covers 13 residues. Donors were ostensibly healthy at sampling, although undocumented immune exposures were probable. The sample taken for sequencing was PBMCs. This receptor was identified in a human donor in good health. The chain has TRBV10-3 and TRBJ2-1; D call uncertain. The CDR3 bases are TGTGCCATCAGTGAACTACCTGGGAATGAGCAGTTCTTC. It specifies CAISELPGNEQFF.